A single sample is the source of the 28 T cell receptor beta chains below, sequenced in a study of T-cell memory formation after mild COVID-19. MiXCR was run by TCRdb on the 5' RACE reads, yielding one entry per CDR3 protein. The sample includes 470,000 or so distinct CDR3 sequences, roughly 18% seen only once; the top ten take about a fifth. Sample: PBMCs or a T cell subset sorted from them (not recorded which). These receptors originate from a man aged 18 to 30 who had mild COVID-19 (a few samples of this study predate the infection). Cell type and time point are not known.

Only a few counts were recorded for this clonotype. The CDR3 reads CASSADGYNEQFF. The CDR3 coding sequence is TGTGCCAGCAGTGCCGACGGATACAATGAGCAGTTCTTC. The genes are TRBV12-3 or TRBV12-4 and TRBJ2-1, with D hard to call. The CDR3 is 13 residues long. Trimming removed 5 bases from V and 4 bases from J, with 9 bases in between.

This clonotype was recorded at least ten times. The chain combines TRBV10-3 with TRBJ2-3, with TRBD1 matching 7 bases. The CDR3 sequence is 15 residues long. J lost 1 base, V lost 2 bases, and 3 bases had no gene match. Per germline, CDR1 ENHRY and CDR2 SYGVKD. CDR3 amino acids: CAISETGDGTDTQYF. CDR3 bases: TGTGCCATCAGTGAGACAGGGGACGGCACAGATACGCAGTATTTT.

The V and J genes are TRBV6-5 and TRBJ2-7; tentatively, D is TRBD2 (5 bases). This CDR3 comprises 14 residues. Per the germline V gene, CDR1 is MNHEY and CDR2 is SVGAGI. Trimming took off 11 bases at V and 5 bases at J, with 22 bases between the two ends. The CDR3 protein is CAPHGSNRDDEQYV. The CDR3 DNA reads TGTGCCCCCCACGGGTCCAACCGGGATGACGAGCAGTACGTC.

J is TRBJ2-7 and V is TRBV29-1, with D maybe TRBD1 (6 bases). Trimming took off 6 bases at V and 4 bases at J, with 16 bases between the two ends. Germline lookup yields CDR1 SQVTM and CDR2 ANQGSEA. This CDR3 contains 13 residues. CDR3 nucleotide sequence: TGCAGCGTCGCGGCCGGCAGGGGATACGAGCAGTACGTC. Translating gives CSVAAGRGYEQYV.

This chain joins TRBV19 and TRBJ1-3, with D possibly being TRBD1 (6 bases). Germline V lookup: CDR1 LNHDA, CDR2 SQIVND (reference sequence). V was pared by 4 bases and J by 2 bases, with 15 bases between. CDR3 length: 16 amino acids. DNA of the CDR3: TGTGCCAGTAGTACTCGACGACAGGAGGCTGGAAACACCATATATTTT. It yields the protein CASSTRRQEAGNTIYF.

This chain joins TRBV4-3 and TRBJ2-7; possibly TRBD2 for D (6 bases). The V gene lost 4 bases and the J gene lost 5 bases, with 18 bases spanning the gap. The germline CDR1 and CDR2 sequences are LGHNA and YSLEER. The CDR3 has 15 amino acids. Here the CDR3 reads CASSRSSGTLDEQYF. Written as DNA, the CDR3 is TGCGCCAGCAGCCGTTCCTCCGGGACTCTCGACGAGCAGTACTTC.

This chain uses TRBV6-6 with TRBJ1-1; D possibly corresponds to TRBD1 (5 bases). Deletions cut 7 bases from V and 3 bases from J, with 9 bases between. Germline loops: CDR1 MNHNY, CDR2 SVGAGI (reference sequence). This CDR3 comprises 12 residues. The CDR3 DNA reads as TGTGCCAGCACTCTAGGGGACACTGAAGCTTTCTTT. It codes for CASTLGDTEAFF.

The chain recombines TRBV3-1 with TRBJ2-1; possibly TRBD1 for D (6 bases). The ends were cut back, 4 bases at V and 7 bases at J, with 14 bases in the middle. Germline V gene data show CDR1 as LGHDT and CDR2 as YNNKEL (reference sequence). There are 14 residues in the CDR3. The CDR3 region is CASSPSDRTNEQFF. CDR3 nucleotides: TGTGCCAGCAGCCCCTCCGACAGGACGAATGAGCAGTTCTTC.

The chain links TRBV7-2 to TRBJ2-5, with D perhaps matching TRBD1 or TRBD2 (5 bases each). The V gene lost 2 bases and the J gene lost 5 bases, with 15 bases spanning the gap. The CDR3 spans 15 residues. From germline, CDR1 is SGHTA and CDR2 FQGNSA. CDR3 loop: CASSLFPGAGETQYF. DNA for the CDR3: TGTGCCAGCAGCTTATTCCCCGGGGCCGGGGAGACCCAGTACTTC. Filled out from reference TRBV7-2 and TRBJ2-5, the complete variable domain reads GAGVSQSPSNKVTEKGKDVELRCDPISGHTALYWYRQSLGQGLEFLIYFQGNSAPDKSGLPSDRFSAERTGGSVSTLTIQRTQQEDSAVYLCASSLFPGAGETQYFGPGTRLLVL.

There are a few counts of this clonotype. This chain uses TRBV4-2 with TRBJ2-5, with D perhaps TRBD1 or TRBD2 (5 bases each). The CDR3 is 17 amino acids. V lost 4 bases to trimming and J lost 3 bases, with 21 bases between them. CDR1 is LGHNA, CDR2 YNFKEQ, per germline. The CDR3 is CASSPYGTAEAKETQYF. Here the CDR3 DNA reads TGTGCCAGCAGCCCTTACGGGACCGCCGAGGCAAAAGAGACCCAGTACTTC.

V and J are TRBV5-1 and TRBJ2-1, with TRBD1 identical over 10 bases. Trimming cost V 0 bases and J 4 bases; bases outside gene matches: 4. CDR1 is SGHRS, CDR2 YFSETQ, per germline. The length of the CDR3 is 16 residues. In DNA form, the CDR3 reads TGCGCCAGCAGCTTGGAGGGGACAGGGGTATACAATGAGCAGTTCTTC. This gives the protein CASSLEGTGVYNEQFF. Full variable domain (rest looked up from reference TRBV5-1 and TRBJ2-1): KAGVTQTPRYLIKTRGQQVTLSCSPISGHRSVSWYQQTPGQGLQFLFEYFSETQRNKGNFPGRFSGRQFSNSRSEMNVSTLELGDSALYLCASSLEGTGVYNEQFFGPGTRLTVL.

The chain joins TRBV27 to TRBJ2-2; the D is unclear. The V gene lost 2 bases and the J gene lost 3 bases, with 7 bases spanning the gap. The CDR3 consists of 14 residues. The germline V gene encodes CDR1 MNHEY and CDR2 SMNVEV (reference sequence). The CDR3 DNA reads TGTGCCAGCAGTTTAACTGCCGACACCGGGGAGCTGTTTTTT. This sequence encodes CASSLTADTGELFF.

The genes are TRBV6-2 or TRBV6-3 and TRBJ1-2; 8 nucleotides line up with TRBD1. CDR3 size: 14 residues. Trimming took 2 bases from V and 1 from J; bases not matched to a gene: 0. The germline V gene has CDR1 MNHEY and CDR2 SVGEGT. CDR3 in amino acids: CASSYGQGNYGYTF. The CDR3, as DNA: TGTGCCAGCAGTTACGGACAGGGTAACTATGGCTACACCTTC.

This clonotype was counted between two and nine times. The chain employs TRBV29-1 and TRBJ1-2; the D gene is possibly TRBD1 (5 bases). CDR3 size: 12 residues. Germline V gene data show CDR1 as SQVTM and CDR2 as ANQGSEA. V lost 8 bases and J lost 4, with 14 bases in between. The CDR3, as DNA: TGCAGCACCTGGGGCGTAGGCTATGGCTACACCTTC. Its translation: CSTWGVGYGYTF.

The V call is TRBV29-1, the J call TRBJ2-1, with 12 bases lining up with TRBD2. The CDR3 covers 16 residues. V dropped 6 bases and J dropped 2; count of bases not matched to a gene: 8. Germline values: CDR1 SQVTM, CDR2 ANQGSEA. The CDR3 DNA follows: TGCAGCGTCTTCGGACTAGCGGGGCCAGCCTACAATGAGCAGTTCTTC. It encodes CSVFGLAGPAYNEQFF.

This clonotype was detected a few times. The chain carries TRBV27 and TRBJ1-1; D not resolved. In germline, CDR1 is MNHEY, CDR2 SMNVEV (reference sequence). This CDR3 has 13 amino acids. V dropped 6 bases and J dropped 0 bases, with 8 bases sitting between them. CDR3 protein: CASSPRVNTEAFF. In DNA form, the CDR3 reads TGTGCCAGCAGCCCTAGGGTGAACACTGAAGCTTTCTTT.

This clonotype has a handful of counts. The J gene is TRBJ2-3, the V gene TRBV4-1, with TRBD1 matching 8 bases. CDR1 and CDR2 (germline): MGHRA, YSYEKL. The trim removed 1 base at V and 5 bases at J, leaving 5 bases unmatched. The CDR3 is 15 amino acids. The CDR3 sequence is CASSQGQGAKDTQYF. CDR3 coding DNA: TGCGCCAGCAGCCAAGGCCAGGGGGCGAAAGATACGCAGTATTTT.

Ten or more counts support this clonotype. The V and J genes are TRBV6-5 and TRBJ2-2; TRBD2 aligns across 10 bases. Germline lookup yields CDR1 MNHEY and CDR2 SVGAGI. With 6 bases clipped from V and 6 bases from J, the junction kept 10 bases outside the gene matches. The CDR3 extends over 16 amino acids. The CDR3: CASSRPSGGLSGELFF. CDR3 sequence (DNA): TGTGCCAGCAGCCGACCTAGCGGGGGTCTCTCCGGGGAGCTGTTTTTT.

J is TRBJ2-5 and V is TRBV7-9; D might be TRBD2 (6 bases). Germline V gene data show CDR1 as SEHNR and CDR2 as FQNEAQ (reference sequence). The CDR3 is 14 residues long. V lost 5 bases, J lost 5 bases, and 15 bases lay in between. The CDR3: CASSQSWGEETQYF. The CDR3 bases are TGTGCCAGCAGCCAAAGCTGGGGGGAGGAGACCCAGTACTTC.

J is TRBJ1-4 and V is TRBV20-1, with D maybe TRBD1 (5 bases). CDR1 DFQATT and CDR2 SNEGSKA come from the germline V gene (reference sequence). Trimming removed 4 bases from V and 8 bases from J, with 20 bases in between. The CDR3 covers 15 residues. CDR3 in DNA: TGCAGTGCTACCGGGGGAGCTGCTACCCAGGAAAAACTGTTTTTT. Translation: CSATGGAATQEKLFF.

This chain connects TRBV5-5 to TRBJ1-1; TRBD1 matches 8 bases. This CDR3 region has 13 residues. Trimming at V came to 2 bases and at J to 8 bases, leaving 5 bases not matched to a gene. Germline loops: CDR1 SGHKS, CDR2 YYEKEE (reference sequence). The CDR3 coding sequence is TGTGCCAGCAGCTTCCCCGGGACAGGCGAAGCTTTCTTT. This translates into CASSFPGTGEAFF.

The chain combines TRBV7-9 with TRBJ1-1; D perhaps matches TRBD1 (6 bases). This CDR3 has 14 residues. The germline V gene encodes CDR1 SEHNR and CDR2 FQNEAQ (reference sequence). V lost 5 bases to trimming and J lost 5 bases, with 15 bases between them. The CDR3 DNA follows: TGTGCCAGCAGCCCCTTGGGGGGGGCAACTGAAGCTTTCTTT. This codes for CASSPLGGATEAFF.

The table lists this clonotype with a few counts. The chain recombines TRBV5-6 with TRBJ2-3; possible D gene TRBD2, 5 bases. Trimming removed 4 bases from V and 4 bases from J, with 13 bases in between. Germline values: CDR1 SGHDT, CDR2 YYEEEE. This CDR3 comprises 14 residues. The chain's CDR3 is CASSPVPGADTQYF. The CDR3 DNA is TGTGCCAGCAGCCCTGTCCCCGGGGCAGATACGCAGTATTTT. Looking up the rest from reference TRBV5-6 and TRBJ2-3 gives the full variable domain: DAGVTQSPTHLIKTRGQQVTLRCSPKSGHDTVSWYQQALGQGPQFIFQYYEEEERQRGNFPDRFSGHQFPNYSSELNVNALLLGDSALYLCASSPVPGADTQYFGPGTRLTVL.

This clonotype has ten or more counts. CDR3 amino acids: CASSLGTNSYNEQFF. In DNA form, the CDR3 reads TGCGCCAGCAGCTTGGGTACAAACTCCTACAATGAGCAGTTCTTC. The gene calls are TRBV5-1 and TRBJ2-1; D is undetermined. The CDR3 loop spans 15 amino acids. The ends were cut back, 0 bases at V and 0 bases at J, with 7 bases in the middle. Germline-derived CDR1 and CDR2 are SGHRS and YFSETQ. The complete variable domain, with remaining parts taken from reference TRBV5-1 and TRBJ2-1, reads KAGVTQTPRYLIKTRGQQVTLSCSPISGHRSVSWYQQTPGQGLQFLFEYFSETQRNKGNFPGRFSGRQFSNSRSEMNVSTLELGDSALYLCASSLGTNSYNEQFFGPGTRLTVL.

This clonotype showed up many times. This chain joins TRBV6-4 and TRBJ2-2; 9 bases agree with TRBD2. This CDR3 comprises 15 residues. Germline V gene sequence: CDR1 MRHNA, CDR2 SNTAGT. The trim removed 3 bases at V and 3 bases at J, leaving 2 bases unmatched. In DNA, the CDR3 is TGTGCCAGCAGTGAGCGGGGGGGCGACACCGGGGAGCTGTTTTTT. Amino acids: CASSERGGDTGELFF.

This clonotype was recorded at least ten times. The chain couples TRBV6-5 to TRBJ2-1, with TRBD2 matching 7 bases. The CDR3 contains 16 residues. J lost 4 bases, V lost 0 bases, and 6 bases had no gene match. Germline CDR1 MNHEY, CDR2 SVGAGI. The CDR3 loop reads CASSYSGAGSYNEQFF. As DNA, the CDR3 is TGTGCCAGCAGTTACTCCGGAGCGGGGAGTTACAATGAGCAGTTCTTC.

This sequence joins TRBV18 and TRBJ1-2; D remains unclear. Trimming removed 2 bases from V and 4 bases from J, with 17 bases in between. CDR3 length: 16 residues. CDR1 KGHSH and CDR2 LQKENI come from the germline V gene. The CDR3 nucleotides read TGTGCCAGCTCACCAGAGGGTGGCGGAGGATCCTATGGCTACACCTTC. Residues: CASSPEGGGGSYGYTF.

This chain joins TRBV15 and TRBJ2-5; the D gene could be TRBD1 or TRBD2 (7 bases each). Deletions cut 3 bases from V and 3 bases from J, with 23 bases between. CDR1 and CDR2 from the germline V gene are LNHNV and YYDKDF (reference sequence). This CDR3 spans 18 amino acids. The CDR3 DNA follows: TGTGCCACCAGCAGTCTTCTTGCCTGGGCAGGGGGGGAAGAGACCCAGTACTTC. This encodes CATSSLLAWAGGEETQYF.